This T cell receptor (beta chain) is drawn from a study of blood T cell repertoires in COVID-19. Study at large: Samples of COVID-19 (acute and convalescent) were obtained from the United States, Italy and Spain.

The assay was immunoSEQ multiplex PCR, and TCRdb's table has in-frame clones only and misses some. The data show roughly 230,000 clones, around 90% seen once. The CDR3 length is 12 residues. Trimming removed 3 bases at V and 5 bases at J, with 11 bases between. Germline V lookup: CDR1 GTSNPN, CDR2 SVGIG (reference sequence). The chain combines TRBV30 with TRBJ2-7; D gene ambiguous. This receptor was identified in a human donor in a cohort sampled during active COVID-19. The specimen sequenced was peripheral blood. The chain's CDR3 is CAWSLTGDEQYF. For the CDR3, the DNA is TGTGCCTGGAGCCTGACTGGAGACGAGCAGTACTTC.